Listed below are T cell receptor beta chains from one sample, sequenced in a study of human T cells and chemical hapten exposure. TCRdb reprocessed the RACE reads with MiXCR, giving one entry per CDR3 protein. The table records 120,000 or so distinct CDR3 sequences, roughly 13% of them present only once. The sample was whole blood, taken in connection with sensitization to the hapten diphenylcyclopropenone (DPC). The origin of the receptors is a man between 18 and 29 years old with alopecia areata. Some clones in this sample may be carry-over from other donors' samples. CDR3s include the opening cysteine and the closing phenylalanine or tryptophan. A D gene is named only where the DNA matches it firmly. The size entry is marked missing in some rows and otherwise reads once, few, many or a size class.

>TRBV3-1|NA|TRBJ2-5|NA
TGTGCCAGCAGGGGGCTTTCGGTTGAGACCCAGTACTTC
CASRGLSVETQYF
>TRBV9|many|TRBJ1-1|NA
TGTGCCAGCAGCGTAGGACCAGGACAGGAAGCTTTCTTT
CASSVGPGQEAFF
>TRBV20-1|few|TRBJ2-2|NA
TGCAGTGCTAGAGCCCACAAGACCGGGGAGCTGTTTTTT
CSARAHKTGELFF
>TRBV9|few|TRBJ2-1|NA
TGTGCCAGCAGCGTAGCGGGGACCTCCTACAATGAGCAGTTCTTC
CASSVAGTSYNEQFF
>TRBV7-9|NA|TRBJ2-6|NA
TGTGCCAGCAGCTTAATCAGGGTTGGGGCCAACGTCCTGACTTTC
CASSLIRVGANVLTF
>TRBV7-8|NA|TRBJ1-2|TRBD1
TGTGCCAGCAGCAAGGGACAGGGGATCTATGGCTACACCTTC
CASSKGQGIYGYTF
>TRBV11-1|few|TRBJ1-1|NA
TGTGCCAGCAGCTTAGTCGGCGGAGCTTTCTTT
CASSLVGGAFF
>TRBV4-3|few|TRBJ1-6|NA
TGCGCCAGCAGCCAAGAGGGCGGTCCCGGGTCACCCCTCCACTTT
CASSQEGGPGSPLHF
>TRBV6-2/TRBV6-3|NA|TRBJ1-1|TRBD1
TGTGCCTGCATCCAGGGGGAGACTGAAGCTTTCTTT
CACIQGETEAFF
>TRBV3-1|many|TRBJ1-5|NA
TGTGCCAGCAGCCAAGGGGTTTACGGGGTTGGCAATCAGCCCCAGCATTTT
CASSQGVYGVGNQPQHF
>TRBV7-3|many|TRBJ2-1|NA
TGTGCCAGCAGCTTGCCACCGGGACTTCCCAATGAGCAGTTCTTC
CASSLPPGLPNEQFF
>TRBV5-4|few|TRBJ2-7|TRBD1
TGTGCCAGCAGCCCATTATCCGGGACAGGGATCCTCTCCTACGAGCAGTACTTC
CASSPLSGTGILSYEQYF